The 9 T cell receptor beta chains listed next were all sequenced from one sample in a study of identical twins (dated by TCRdb to about 2016). Libraries were prepared through 5' RACE. TCRdb names Illumina HiSeq 2000 as the instrument used. TCRdb reworked the public reads: Q25 trimming with fastp, MiXCR clone assembly, productive beta chains retained. CDR3 protein duplicates are merged, each entry listing the most common genes and DNA. In all, the sample holds around 1.7 million distinct CDR3 sequences, and roughly a third of those were seen once. The top ten constitute around 0.25% of the sample. The sequencing input was cord blood. Receptor source: a newborn girl in good health.

CDR3: CASSQGFAGGTADTQYF. CDR3 bases: TGTGCCAGCAGCCAAGGTTTCGCGGGAGGGACCGCAGATACGCAGTATTTT. The J gene is TRBJ2-3, the V gene TRBV4-2, with 9 bases fitting TRBD2. The CDR3 runs 17 residues. Losses at the gene ends were 1 base for V and 4 bases for J; bases not matched to a gene: 9. CDR1 is LGHNA and CDR2 is YNFKEQ in the germline V gene.

This clonotype came up a few times. CDR3 sequence (DNA): TGCAGCGTTTCGACAGACCCTTTGAACACTGAAGCTTTCTTT. Amino acids: CSVSTDPLNTEAFF. J is TRBJ1-1 and V is TRBV29-1; maybe TRBD1 (5 bases). CDR3 size: 14 residues. The germline gives CDR1 SQVTM, CDR2 ANQGSEA. Trimming left V 5 bases short and J 0 bases short, with 13 bases between.

The table lists this clonotype with a few counts. This rearrangement joins TRBV4-2 to TRBJ1-5, with unresolved D. The V end was cut by 6 bases, the J end by 2 bases, with 11 bases between. This CDR3 has 14 residues. The V gene's germline CDR1 is LGHNA and CDR2 YNFKEQ. The chain's CDR3 is CASSLEKGNQPQHF. The CDR3 region has the DNA TGTGCCAGCAGTCTGGAGAAGGGCAATCAGCCCCAGCATTTT.

A word on this clonotype: A single base separates this from a much larger clone, so it may be a read error. The CDR3 sequence: CAGSEFWQGTYEQYF. CDR3 nucleotide sequence: TGTGCCGGCAGTGAGTTCTGGCAGGGAACCTACGAGCAGTACTTC. The V and J genes are TRBV2 and TRBJ2-7, with D possibly TRBD1 on 5 matching bases. The germline CDR1 and CDR2 sequences are SNHLY and FYNNEI. The CDR3 has 15 residues.

In this sample, this clonotype turned up a few times. This chain uses TRBV14 with TRBJ1-2; D is undetermined. From germline, CDR1 is SGHDN and CDR2 FVKESK. The CDR3 has 14 amino acids. The ends were cut back, 1 base at V and 6 bases at J, with 12 bases in the middle. The CDR3 DNA sequence: TGTGCCAGCAGCCAAGGGGGTGGTTACAATGGCTACACCTTC. Translating it yields CASSQGGGYNGYTF.

The rearrangement links TRBV11-2 to TRBJ2-5, with 10 bases lining up with TRBD1. The CDR3 spans 14 residues. Germline CDR1 is SGHAT and CDR2 is FQNNGV. The J segment lost 11 bases and the V segment lost 4 bases, leaving 10 bases of the junction unmatched. The CDR3 spells CASSSPDRGDEQYF. In DNA form, the CDR3 reads TGTGCCAGCAGCTCTCCGGACAGGGGGGATGAGCAGTACTTC.

The gene calls are TRBV4-1 and TRBJ2-7, with no clear D. CDR3 length: 13 residues. V lost 1 base to trimming and J lost 5 bases, with 9 bases between them. The V gene's germline CDR1 is MGHRA and CDR2 YSYEKL. CDR3 protein: CASSQVVRDEQYF. CDR3 DNA sequence: TGCGCCAGCAGCCAAGTTGTTCGTGACGAGCAGTACTTC.

J is TRBJ2-1 and V is TRBV5-1, with 14 positions matching TRBD2. From germline, CDR1 is SGHRS and CDR2 YFSETQ. V dropped 4 bases and J dropped 10; count of bases not matched to a gene: 10. The CDR3 has 16 residues. The CDR3 nucleotides read TGCGCCAGCAGCCGGACTAGCGGGGGGCCCATCTACGAGCAGTTCTTC. This sequence encodes CASSRTSGGPIYEQFF.

In the case of this clonotype: One junction end disagrees with the germline gene, perhaps due to a read error. J is TRBJ2-1 and V is TRBV5-1; 8 bases map to TRBD1. Germline CDR1 reads SGHRS; CDR2 reads YFSETQ. The CDR3 consists of 13 residues. The CDR3 here is CASSEGDRNERFF. CDR3 DNA: TGCGCCAGCAGCGAAGGGGACAGGAATGAGCGGTTCTTC.